The 12 T cell receptor beta chains presented below share a single source sample, sequenced in a study of response to subunit inactivated influenza vaccine. TCRdb independently ran MiXCR on the RT-PCR reads; one entry per CDR3 protein. The table shows 650,000 to 850,000 distinct CDR3 sequences, with approximately 15% occurring only once. Sequences were derived from PBMCs from blood, sampled approximately 15 days before vaccination. The source is a man aged 50-59 years who received an inactivated influenza vaccine.

There are a few counts of this clonotype. This rearrangement joins TRBV19 to TRBJ2-3; TRBD1 matches 8 bases. V shed 10 bases and J 2 bases; nucleotides not matched to a gene: 2. The CDR3 extends over 12 amino acids. Per the germline V gene, CDR1 is LNHDA and CDR2 is SQIVND (reference sequence). CDR3 amino acids: CATQGATDTQYF. The CDR3 DNA reads as TGTGCCACCCAGGGGGCCACAGATACGCAGTATTTT.

This clonotype came up a few times. The V call is TRBV5-5, the J call TRBJ2-3; D is uncertain. This CDR3 has 13 residues. Germline V gene lookup returns CDR1 SGHKS and CDR2 YYEKEE (reference sequence). The V end was cut by 5 bases, the J end by 0 bases, with 7 bases between. CDR3 protein: CASSRESTDTQYF. The CDR3 DNA follows: TGTGCCAGCAGTAGAGAGAGCACAGATACGCAGTATTTT. Complete variable domain (other parts from reference TRBV5-5 and TRBJ2-3): DAGVTQSPTHLIKTRGQQVTLRCSPISGHKSVSWYQQVLGQGPQFIFQYYEKEERGRGNFPDRFSARQFPNYSSELNVNALLLGDSALYLCASSRESTDTQYFGPGTRLTVL.

This clonotype was seen at least ten times. The chain employs TRBV18 and TRBJ2-7; the match to TRBD2 covers 7 bases. V shed 2 bases, J shed 2 bases, and the junction held 3 bases outside the gene matches. The CDR3 length is 14 residues. The germline V gene has CDR1 KGHSH and CDR2 LQKENI. The DNA for the CDR3 is TGTGCCAGCTCACCAAGGGGAGGGACCTACGAGCAGTACTTC. Translation gives CASSPRGGTYEQYF.

This clonotype has more than one count but fewer than ten. The chain links TRBV20-1 to TRBJ2-1, with D maybe TRBD2 (5 bases). This CDR3 comprises 12 residues. From germline, CDR1 is DFQATT and CDR2 SNEGSKA (reference sequence). V lost 6 bases, J lost 9 bases, and 15 bases lay in between. The CDR3 sequence is CSAQRSPGEQFF. The CDR3 DNA follows: TGCAGTGCCCAGCGGAGTCCCGGTGAGCAGTTCTTC.

This sequence joins TRBV7-2 and TRBJ1-2; D not certain. Germline CDR1 and CDR2: SGHTA and FQGNSA. CDR3 length equals 14 residues. V shed 1 base and J shed 3 bases, with 9 bases lying between them. The CDR3 bases are TGTGCCAGCAGCTTAGTGTCCAGAGACTATGGCTACACCTTC. It is translated as CASSLVSRDYGYTF.

This clonotype was seen more than once but under ten times. This chain uses TRBV15 with TRBJ2-7; D might be TRBD1 (5 bases). This CDR3 has 16 amino acids. Trimming cost V 0 bases and J 2 bases, with 14 bases left between them. CDR1 and CDR2 (germline): LNHNV, YYDKDF (reference sequence). The CDR3 reads CATSRDMPGIPYEQYF. The CDR3 bases are TGTGCCACCAGCAGAGACATGCCAGGGATTCCCTACGAGCAGTACTTC.

The CDR3 DNA sequence: TGTGCCAGCAGCCCTACCCCCGGGACTAGGACTGAGCAGTTCTTC. Amino acid sequence: CASSPTPGTRTEQFF. The chain combines TRBV7-9 with TRBJ2-1; 8 positions agree with TRBD2. Germline V gene data show CDR1 as SEHNR and CDR2 as FQNEAQ (reference sequence). The CDR3 spans 15 residues. V lost 5 bases, J lost 9 bases, and 12 bases stayed unmatched.

The sample holds a few counts of this clonotype. In DNA form, the CDR3 reads TGTGCCAGCAGTTGGGGACTAGCGGATACCGGGGAGCTGTTTTTT. Its protein product is CASSWGLADTGELFF. The V and J genes are TRBV12-3 or TRBV12-4 and TRBJ2-2; TRBD2 matches at 11 bases. With 4 bases clipped from V and 5 bases from J, the junction kept 3 bases outside the gene matches. This CDR3 has 15 residues.

The J gene is TRBJ2-1, the V gene TRBV12-3 or TRBV12-4, with D uncertain. The CDR3 extends over 14 amino acids. V shed 6 bases and J shed 5 bases, with 14 bases lying between them. DNA for the CDR3: TGTGCCAGCAGCCGACCGGGCGGAGACAATGAGCAGTTCTTC. Its protein is CASSRPGGDNEQFF.

This clonotype was seen many times. The chain uses TRBV7-9 and TRBJ2-3; D gene unclear. CDR1 and CDR2 from the germline V gene are SEHNR and FQNEAQ (reference sequence). The CDR3 loop spans 12 amino acids. The germline V and J ends were trimmed by 6 bases and 1 base, with 5 bases remaining between them. CDR3 protein: CASSFGTDTQYF. Here the CDR3 DNA reads TGTGCCAGCAGTTTCGGCACAGATACGCAGTATTTT.

The J gene is TRBJ1-3, the V gene TRBV12-3 or TRBV12-4; maybe TRBD1 (5 bases). CDR3 length equals 15 residues. Trimming removed 5 bases from V and 0 bases from J, with 11 bases in between. Here the CDR3 reads CASSTRGLSGNTIYF. CDR3 sequence (DNA): TGTGCCAGCAGTACTAGGGGTCTCTCTGGAAACACCATATATTTT.

In regard to this clonotype: Here the CDR3 omits its conserved ending phenylalanine or tryptophan, so a read error is the likely source. Because the CDR3's place on the DNA is in doubt, the DNA is left out and the CDR3 is given as listed by TCRdb. The V call is TRBV3-1, the J call TRBJ2-3. CDR1 and CDR2 (germline): LGHDT, YNNKEL (reference sequence). The CDR3 is 9 amino acids in total, end residues counted. The CDR3 sequence: CASSPDRLR.